The entry that follows covers one TCR beta chain sequence. This entry belongs to a study of blood T cell repertoires in COVID-19. In the study overall: PBMCs, B-cell-depleted T cells, or T cells were the source of the cDNA or gDNA that made up the material.

Some clones are missing from TCRdb's copy, which holds only in-frame ones; the method was immunoSEQ multiplex PCR. The sample has around 300,000 clones; approximately 88% are singletons. Germline CDR1 and CDR2: MGHRA and YSYEKL. This CDR3 spans 18 amino acids. Trimming at V came to 5 bases and at J to 1 base, leaving 9 bases not matched to a gene. The sample was peripheral blood. This chain uses TRBV4-1 with TRBJ2-3, with 13 bases matching TRBD2. The receptor comes from a woman aged 30 to 39 with COVID-19, enrolled during active disease. The chain's CDR3 is CASSYGTSGAGGTDTQYF. The DNA of the CDR3 is TGCGCCAGCAGCTACGGGACTAGCGGGGCCGGCGGCACAGATACGCAGTATTTT.